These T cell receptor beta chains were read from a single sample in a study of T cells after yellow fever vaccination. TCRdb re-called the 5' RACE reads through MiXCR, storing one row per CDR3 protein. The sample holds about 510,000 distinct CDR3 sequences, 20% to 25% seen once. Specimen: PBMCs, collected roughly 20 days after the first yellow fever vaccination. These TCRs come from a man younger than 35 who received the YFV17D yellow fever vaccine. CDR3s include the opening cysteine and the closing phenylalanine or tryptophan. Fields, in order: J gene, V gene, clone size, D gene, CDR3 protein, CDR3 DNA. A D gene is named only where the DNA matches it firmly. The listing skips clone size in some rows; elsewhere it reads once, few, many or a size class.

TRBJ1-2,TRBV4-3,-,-,CASSQILNYGYTF,TGCGCCAGCAGCCAAATCCTTAACTATGGCTACACCTTC
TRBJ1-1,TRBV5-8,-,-,CASSLEGFTEAFF,TGTGCCAGCAGCTTGGAAGGATTCACTGAAGCTTTCTTT
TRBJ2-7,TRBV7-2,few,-,CASSLQQGSGEQYF,TGTGCCAGCAGCTTACAGCAGGGTAGTGGCGAGCAGTACTTC
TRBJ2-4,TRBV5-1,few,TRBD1,CASSFWGQGEIQYF,TGCGCCAGCAGCTTTTGGGGACAGGGGGAGATTCAGTACTTC
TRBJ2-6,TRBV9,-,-,CASSVGRSGANVLTF,TGTGCCAGCAGCGTAGGTCGTTCTGGGGCCAACGTCCTGACTTTC
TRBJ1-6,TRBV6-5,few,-,CASSYGGSNSPLHF,TGTGCCAGCAGTTACGGGGGCTCGAATTCACCCCTCCACTTT
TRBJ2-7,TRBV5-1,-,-,CASHRASGYEQYF,TGCGCCAGCCACAGGGCATCCGGTTACGAGCAGTACTTC
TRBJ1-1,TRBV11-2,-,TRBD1,CASSTPSGTGLLLNTEAFF,TGTGCCAGCAGCACCCCATCCGGGACAGGGTTACTTCTGAACACTGAAGCTTTCTTT
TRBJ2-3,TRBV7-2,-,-,CASSSTRLVDTQYF,TGTGCCAGCAGCTCGACTAGGTTGGTAGATACGCAGTATTTT
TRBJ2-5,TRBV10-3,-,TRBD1,CAISETRQGTEETQYF,TGTGCCATCAGTGAGACAAGACAGGGGACGGAAGAGACCCAGTACTTC
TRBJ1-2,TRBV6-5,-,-,CASSWGDTGPGYTF,TGTGCCAGCAGTTGGGGGGATACAGGGCCGGGCTACACCTTC
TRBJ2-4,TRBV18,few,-,CASSPSPGIVAKNIQYF,TGTGCCAGCTCACCTAGTCCCGGGATCGTAGCCAAAAACATTCAGTACTTC
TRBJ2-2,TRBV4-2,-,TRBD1,CASSHTTGAHAGELFF,TGTGCCAGCAGCCACACGACAGGGGCGCACGCCGGGGAGCTGTTTTTT
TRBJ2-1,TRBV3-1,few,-,CASSQGVPGVRDEQFF,TGTGCCAGCAGCCAAGGGGTTCCGGGGGTTCGGGATGAGCAGTTCTTC
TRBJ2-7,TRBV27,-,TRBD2,CASSRTSGTYEQYF,TGTGCCAGCAGTCGGACTAGCGGTACCTACGAGCAGTACTTC
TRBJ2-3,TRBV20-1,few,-,CSARLPGYPTQYF,TGCAGTGCGAGACTTCCAGGGTACCCAACGCAGTATTTT
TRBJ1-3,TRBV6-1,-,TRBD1,CASARGLGNTIYF,TGTGCCAGCGCAAGGGGGCTCGGAAACACCATATATTTT
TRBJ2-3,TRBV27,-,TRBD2,CASSLIQRGGRATQYF,TGTGCCAGCAGTTTAATTCAGCGGGGGGGGCGAGCCACGCAGTATTTT
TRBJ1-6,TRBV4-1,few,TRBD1,CASSQPRQGTNNSPLHF,TGCGCCAGCAGCCAACCCCGACAGGGAACAAATAATTCACCCCTCCACTTT
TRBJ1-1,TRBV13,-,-,CASSYRRGGTEAFF,TGTGCCAGCAGTTACCGCAGGGGCGGCACTGAAGCTTTCTTT
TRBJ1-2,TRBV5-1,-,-,CASSRDGEGYTF,TGCGCCAGCAGCCGGGACGGTGAAGGCTACACCTTC
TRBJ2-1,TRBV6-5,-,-,CASSPWRGEQFF,TGTGCCAGCAGTCCCTGGCGAGGTGAGCAGTTCTTC
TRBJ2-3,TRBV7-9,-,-,CASSGGRAALSTDTQYF,TGTGCCAGCAGCGGGGGGCGGGCGGCCCTAAGCACAGATACGCAGTATTTT
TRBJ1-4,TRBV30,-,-,CAWNAGVYEKLFF,TGTGCCTGGAACGCAGGGGTTTATGAAAAACTGTTTTTT
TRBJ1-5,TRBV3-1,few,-,CASSPGRSSNQPQHF,TGTGCCAGCAGCCCCGGACGTTCAAGCAATCAGCCCCAGCATTTT
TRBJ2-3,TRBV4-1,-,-,CASSLPFRADTQYF,TGCGCCAGCAGCCTCCCTTTCAGGGCGGATACGCAGTATTTT
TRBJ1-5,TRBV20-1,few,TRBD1,CSASDPGQHNQPQHF,TGCAGTGCTAGTGATCCGGGACAGCATAATCAGCCCCAGCATTTT